A single sample is the source of the 15 T cell receptor beta chains below, sequenced in a study of T cell responses to AZD1222 COVID-19 vaccine (dated by TCRdb to 2020 to 2023). The receptor library was made with the immunoSEQ multiplex PCR assay. Sourced from immuneACCESS, this table was stored by TCRdb with only in-frame sequences that have V and J called. A share of the clones is absent; for the studies checked, an unresolved V gene accounts for under half, and the remainder has no known explanation. This sample holds tens of thousands of clones; over 80% were observed only once. Roughly 8.1% of the sample goes to the ten largest clones. The sample's time point label, decoded: about 28 days (+/-7) after the second vaccine dose. This specimen consisted of peripheral blood, obtained 28 days after the second AZD1222 dose. Receptors were obtained from an adult who received the AZD1222 COVID-19 vaccine.

V is TRBV7-9 and J is TRBJ1-1, with D uncertain. V was pared by 6 bases and J by 5 bases, with 19 bases between. The CDR3 consists of 15 residues. Per the germline V gene, CDR1 is SEHNR and CDR2 is FQNEAQ (reference sequence). The CDR3 spells CASRHLDPGRTEAFF. Here the CDR3 DNA reads TGTGCCAGCAGACATTTGGACCCGGGGAGGACTGAAGCTTTCTTT.

The gene calls are TRBV7-2 and TRBJ2-1; a possible D gene is TRBD2 (7 bases). Germline V gives CDR1 SGHTA, CDR2 FQGNSA. V was pared by 4 bases and J by 5 bases, with 18 bases between. The CDR3 runs 16 residues. For the CDR3, the DNA is TGTGCCAGCAGCTCCCCGGCGGGGGCGAGGAACAATGAGCAGTTCTTC. Protein: CASSSPAGARNNEQFF.

The J gene is TRBJ1-2, the V gene TRBV9, with unresolved D. The CDR3 length is 15 residues. V was shortened by 4 bases and J by 4 bases, with 17 bases between the two germline ends. Germline loops: CDR1 SGDLS, CDR2 YYNGEE. The DNA of the CDR3 is TGTGCCAGCAGCACCCGGGATATTTTTTCCTATGGCTACACCTTC. Translated: CASSTRDIFSYGYTF. Full variable domain (rest looked up from reference TRBV9 and TRBJ1-2): DSGVTQTPKHLITATGQRVTLRCSPRSGDLSVYWYQQSLDQGLQFLIQYYNGEERAKGNILERFSAQQFPDLHSELNLSSLELGDSALYFCASSTRDIFSYGYTFGSGTRLTVV.

The V and J genes are TRBV5-1 and TRBJ2-7, with 8 bases lining up with TRBD2. The V segment lost 0 bases and the J segment 0 bases; nucleotides outside the gene matches: 5. The CDR3 runs to 16 residues. Germline V CDR1 and CDR2: SGHRS, YFSETQ. The CDR3 reads CASSLDPGGSSYEQYF. The CDR3 region has the DNA TGCGCCAGCAGCTTGGACCCGGGAGGGTCCTCCTACGAGCAGTACTTC.

CDR3 sequence reads: CASSLRQEGETQYF. The CDR3 bases are TGTGCCAGCAGCTTAAGACAGGAAGGAGAGACCCAGTACTTC. This chain connects TRBV9 to TRBJ2-5; the D gene is possibly TRBD1 (6 bases). This CDR3 region has 14 residues. V was cut by 4 bases and J by 4 bases, with 14 bases left in between. The germline CDR1 and CDR2 sequences are SGDLS and YYNGEE.

This rearrangement joins TRBV9 to TRBJ2-7; 7 bases align to TRBD1. There are 16 residues in the CDR3. V shed 0 bases, J shed 7 bases, and the junction held 13 bases outside the gene matches. Germline V lookup: CDR1 SGDLS, CDR2 YYNGEE. This CDR3 reads CASSVARDSLSWEQYF. CDR3 sequence (DNA): TGTGCCAGCAGCGTAGCCCGGGACAGTTTGTCCTGGGAGCAGTACTTC.

J is TRBJ1-2 and V is TRBV25-1; tentatively, D is TRBD1 (5 bases). This CDR3 has 15 amino acids. V was pared by 2 bases and J by 4 bases, with 14 bases between. The germline gives CDR1 MGHDK, CDR2 SYGVNS. This CDR3 reads CASSENQGPFYGYTF. The CDR3 bases are TGTGCCAGCAGTGAAAACCAGGGTCCCTTCTATGGCTACACCTTC.

The V call is TRBV28, the J call TRBJ1-3; D is unresolved. Germline V gives CDR1 MDHEN, CDR2 SYDVKM. Between the trimmed V and J ends, which lost 10 bases and 4 bases, there was a span of 14 bases. The CDR3 is made up of 13 amino acids. This CDR3 is CATSPPPGNTIYF. CDR3 sequence (DNA): TGTGCCACCTCACCGCCCCCGGGAAACACCATATATTTT. The variable domain in full, with the rest retrieved from reference TRBV28 and TRBJ1-3, is DVKVTQSSRYLVKRTGEKVFLECVQDMDHENMFWYRQDPGLGLRLIYFSYDVKMKEKGDIPEGYSVSREKKERFSLILESASTNQTSMYLCATSPPPGNTIYFGEGSWLTVV.

The rearrangement joins TRBV9 to TRBJ1-4; 10 bases match TRBD1. This CDR3 comprises 16 residues. Germline V gene sequence: CDR1 SGDLS, CDR2 YYNGEE. The ends lost 4 bases at V and 7 bases at J; junction bases unmatched: 10. CDR3 in amino acids: CASSPRQGALGEKLFF. In DNA form, the CDR3 reads TGTGCCAGCAGCCCCAGACAGGGGGCGCTCGGTGAAAAACTGTTTTTT.

V gene TRBV5-4 combines with J gene TRBJ1-1, with D possibly being TRBD1 (6 bases). CDR3 length: 15 amino acids. The V end was cut by 1 base, the J end by 4 bases, with 14 bases between. The germline V gene has CDR1 SGHNT and CDR2 YYREEE (reference sequence). The CDR3 reads CASSLMGAGGTEAFF. The CDR3 DNA is TGTGCCAGCAGCTTGATGGGGGCAGGTGGCACTGAAGCTTTCTTT. The variable domain in full, completed from reference TRBV5-4 and TRBJ1-1, reads ETGVTQSPTHLIKTRGQQVTLRCSSQSGHNTVSWYQQALGQGPQFIFQYYREEENGRGNFPPRFSGLQFPNYSSELNVNALELDDSALYLCASSLMGAGGTEAFFGQGTRLTVV.

The gene calls are TRBV29-1 and TRBJ1-2; D is possibly TRBD1 (6 bases). V gave up 4 bases and J gave up 0 bases, with 9 bases separating them. This CDR3 contains 13 residues. CDR1 and CDR2 (germline): SQVTM, ANQGSEA. The CDR3 DNA sequence: TGCAGCGTTGTGGGGGCGACTAACTATGGCTACACCTTC. This sequence encodes CSVVGATNYGYTF.

This chain connects TRBV6-2 or TRBV6-3 to TRBJ1-5; the D gene is possibly TRBD1 (5 bases). Trimming left V 3 bases short and J 5 bases short, with 14 bases between. Germline lookup yields CDR1 MNHEY and CDR2 SVGEGT. The CDR3 has 15 residues. DNA for the CDR3: TGTGCCAGCAGTTATTCCAGGGACCTACATCAGCCCCAGCATTTT. Amino acids: CASSYSRDLHQPQHF.

This CDR3 is CASSLTGPGQNQPQHF. Here the CDR3 DNA reads TGTGCCAGCAGCTTAACGGGGCCGGGACAGAATCAGCCCCAGCATTTT. V gene TRBV7-2 combines with J gene TRBJ1-5; 7 nucleotides match TRBD1. V trimming: 2 bases; J trimming: 4 bases; junction bases outside the gene matches: 8. The CDR3 runs to 16 residues. Germline V gene lookup returns CDR1 SGHTA and CDR2 FQGNSA.

This chain connects TRBV5-1 to TRBJ2-3; the match to TRBD1 covers 9 bases. The CDR3 loop spans 14 amino acids. With V trimmed by 10 bases and J by 2 bases, 8 bases remained unmatched. Per the germline V gene, CDR1 is SGHRS and CDR2 is YFSETQ. The CDR3 DNA sequence: TGCGCCTCCCGGACAGGGGTCGTCACAGATACGCAGTATTTT. It codes for CASRTGVVTDTQYF.

The chain couples TRBV5-6 to TRBJ1-5, with D possibly TRBD1 on 5 matching bases. The CDR3 is 16 residues long. The germline gives CDR1 SGHDT, CDR2 YYEEEE. Trimming pared 0 bases from V and 0 bases from J, leaving 10 bases between. In DNA, the CDR3 is TGTGCCAGCAGCTTGGCCGGGGGACTTAGCAATCAGCCCCAGCATTTT. The encoded protein is CASSLAGGLSNQPQHF.